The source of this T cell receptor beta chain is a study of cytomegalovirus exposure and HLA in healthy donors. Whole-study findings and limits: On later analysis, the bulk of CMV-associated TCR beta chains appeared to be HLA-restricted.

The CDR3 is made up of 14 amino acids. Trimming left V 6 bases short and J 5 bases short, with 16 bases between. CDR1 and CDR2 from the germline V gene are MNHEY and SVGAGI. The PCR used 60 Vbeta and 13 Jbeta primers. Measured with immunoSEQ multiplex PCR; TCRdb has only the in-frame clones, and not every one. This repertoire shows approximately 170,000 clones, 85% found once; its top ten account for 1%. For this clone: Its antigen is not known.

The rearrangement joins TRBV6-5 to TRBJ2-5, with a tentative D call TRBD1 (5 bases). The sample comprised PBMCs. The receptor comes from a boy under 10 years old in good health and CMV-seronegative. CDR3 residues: CASSKWTNEETQYF. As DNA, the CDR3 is TGTGCCAGCAGCAAGTGGACAAACGAGGAGACCCAGTACTTC.